One sample yielded the 8 T cell receptor beta chains listed below, sequenced in a study of CD8 T cells in Susac syndrome (dated by TCRdb to between 2018 and 2020). The library was produced with the immunoSEQ multiplex PCR assay. RNA was extracted with the RNeasy kit and 0.5 to 1 ug was reverse transcribed using random hexamers. TCRdb's own reprocessing of the public reads used fastp at Q25 and MiXCR and kept productive beta chains. Rows matching on CDR3 protein sequence are summarized as one entry with the most common DNA and genes. The sample data list approximately 230,000 distinct CDR3 sequences, and 90% to 95% of these were observed just once. The ten largest account for about 0.071% of the sample. Material for sequencing was CD4+ T cells from PBMCs. These receptors came from a human donor with multiple sclerosis.

The rearrangement uses TRBV20-1 and TRBJ2-7; D is possibly TRBD1 or TRBD2 (5 bases each). The CDR3 length is 14 residues. Trimming removed 0 bases from V and 7 bases from J, with 16 bases in between. Per the germline V gene, CDR1 is DFQATT and CDR2 is SNEGSKA (reference sequence). CDR3 bases: TGCAGTGCTAGAGATAAGGGACCTTCGGGGGAGCAGTACTTC. It encodes CSARDKGPSGEQYF.

V and J are TRBV29-1 and TRBJ2-1, with TRBD2 as a possible D gene (6 bases). In germline, CDR1 is SQVTM, CDR2 ANQGSEA. This CDR3 region has 13 residues. The germline V and J ends were trimmed by 4 bases and 7 bases, with 14 bases remaining between them. CDR3 amino acids: CSVVSGPPNEQFF. CDR3 in DNA: TGCAGCGTTGTAAGCGGGCCCCCGAATGAGCAGTTCTTC.

The chain has TRBV30 and TRBJ1-5, with a weak D call TRBD1 (5 bases). In germline, CDR1 is GTSNPN, CDR2 SVGIG (reference sequence). This CDR3 is built from 13 residues. Trimming pared 3 bases from V and 5 bases from J, leaving 11 bases between. The DNA of the CDR3 is TGTGCCTGGAGGGGCAGGGTGGATCAGCCCCAGCATTTT. This encodes CAWRGRVDQPQHF.

This clonotype was picked up one time. The chain couples TRBV5-6 to TRBJ1-2; TRBD1 might be the D (5 bases). There are 13 residues in the CDR3. V was pared by 3 bases and J by 8 bases, with 14 bases between. CDR1 and CDR2 from the germline V gene are SGHDT and YYEEEE. The DNA for the CDR3 is TGTGCCAGCAGCTCCACAGGCAGGCGAGGCTACACCTTC. Amino acid sequence: CASSSTGRRGYTF.

The chain couples TRBV14 to TRBJ1-2; D remains unclear. The CDR3 totals 16 residues. Germline CDR1 and CDR2: SGHDN and FVKESK. V was clipped by 2 bases and J by 2 bases, with 15 bases between them. The CDR3 is CASSQLTAAGNYGYTF. In DNA form, the CDR3 reads TGTGCCAGCAGCCAACTGACGGCGGCGGGAAACTATGGCTACACCTTC.

The chain links TRBV29-1 to TRBJ1-2; D is uncertain. The CDR3 spans 13 residues. Trimming stripped 5 bases from V and 4 bases from J, with 14 bases between. Germline lookup yields CDR1 SQVTM and CDR2 ANQGSEA. CDR3 in amino acids: CSVNPLSGYGYTF. CDR3 DNA: TGCAGCGTTAACCCCTTAAGCGGCTATGGCTACACCTTC.

This chain connects TRBV19 to TRBJ2-1; D is undetermined. V was shortened by 3 bases and J by 5 bases, with 14 bases between the two germline ends. This CDR3 is built from 15 residues. In germline, CDR1 is LNHDA, CDR2 SQIVND (reference sequence). The DNA for the CDR3 is TGTGCCAGTAGTATCCAACATCGTCCGGACAATGAGCAGTTCTTC. This encodes CASSIQHRPDNEQFF.

V usage is TRBV7-8 and J usage is TRBJ1-6; 7 nucleotides line up with TRBD1. There are 15 residues in the CDR3. The germline V gene encodes CDR1 SGHVS and CDR2 FQNEAQ. Germline trimming cut 7 bases from V and 7 bases from J; bases unmatched to any gene: 10. DNA of the CDR3: TGTGCCAGCACCAGGAGTGACAGGGACAATTCACCCCTCCACTTT. Translated, it gives CASTRSDRDNSPLHF.